Each of the 29 T cell receptor beta chains below was sequenced from the same sample in a study of T cell clones after liver transplantation. Sequencing of dividing CFSE-low cells from the MLR defined alloreactive TCRbeta sequences. Produced via immunoSEQ multiplex PCR; TCRdb's table is partial and in-frame only. The sample holds several hundred clones, approximately 52% seen once. Antigens of these TCRs are unknown. Input material: CD4+ T cells from cultured PBMCs. Source of these receptors: a human patient who received a liver transplant. Some T cells may be provided by the graft donor.

V is TRBV14 and J is TRBJ2-3; 10 nucleotides agree with TRBD2. From germline, CDR1 is SGHDN and CDR2 FVKESK. J lost 5 bases, V lost 2 bases, and 4 bases had no gene match. This CDR3 is built from 15 residues. CDR3 amino acids: CASSQRAGGGDTQYF. CDR3 in DNA: TGTGCCAGCAGCCAAAGAGCGGGGGGGGGAGATACGCAGTATTTT.

This clone has more than one count but fewer than ten. The rearrangement links TRBV2 to TRBJ1-4; tentative D call: TRBD1 (6 bases). The CDR3 spans 13 residues. Germline CDR1 is SNHLY and CDR2 is FYNNEI. With 6 bases removed from V and 6 bases from J, the gap between germline ends came to 11 bases. CDR3 nucleotide sequence: TGTGCCAGCAGCGGAAGGGGGTATGAAAAACTGTTTTTT. Translated, it gives CASSGRGYEKLFF.

The table lists this clone with a few counts. This chain connects TRBV27 to TRBJ1-1; 9 bases line up with TRBD1. The CDR3 consists of 15 residues. With V trimmed by 8 bases and J by 5 bases, 12 bases remained unmatched. The germline V gene encodes CDR1 MNHEY and CDR2 SMNVEV (reference sequence). The DNA for the CDR3 is TGTGCCAGCCTAATGCTACAGGGGGCGAGGACTGAAGCTTTCTTT. Protein product: CASLMLQGARTEAFF.

In its sample, this clone was seen a few times. The CDR3 DNA is TGTGCCAGCAGTCCCCCTCTAGCGGGGGGATTTTTTGGCTCCTACAATGAGCAGTTCTTC. Translation gives CASSPPLAGGFFGSYNEQFF. This chain joins TRBV28 and TRBJ2-1; 11 nucleotides match TRBD2. CDR1 MDHEN and CDR2 SYDVKM come from the germline V gene. Unmatched junction bases numbered 15, after V lost 5 bases and J lost 0 bases. The CDR3 loop spans 20 amino acids.

V gene TRBV7-2 combines with J gene TRBJ1-6, with 9 nucleotides matching TRBD1. The V segment lost 1 base and the J segment 10 bases; nucleotides outside the gene matches: 5. Germline assignment: CDR1 SGHTA and CDR2 FQGNSA. The CDR3 runs to 15 residues. CDR3 coding DNA: TGTGCCAGCAGCTTAGGTCCGGACAGGGGCTCACCCCTCCACTTT. Amino acids: CASSLGPDRGSPLHF.

By sample fraction, this clone is hyperexpanded. This sequence joins TRBV5-5 and TRBJ1-2; 8 bases agree with TRBD1. J gave up 4 bases and V 0 bases, and 5 bases lay outside the gene matches. The length of the CDR3 is 15 residues. CDR1 and CDR2 (germline): SGHKS, YYEKEE (reference sequence). This CDR3 is CASSLAGQGVYGYTF. CDR3 DNA: TGTGCCAGCAGCTTGGCCGGACAGGGCGTCTATGGCTACACCTTC.

This clone was recorded a few times. The gene calls are TRBV6-1 and TRBJ2-1; TRBD1 or TRBD2 may be the D gene (6 bases each). V lost 7 bases, J lost 9 bases, and 13 bases lay in between. Germline assignment: CDR1 MNHNS and CDR2 SASEGT. The CDR3 runs to 12 residues. CDR3 nucleotide sequence: TGTGCCAGCACGTTACAGGGAGGTGAGCAGTTCTTC. It codes for CASTLQGGEQFF.

A few counts support this clone. Within the sample, other DNA sequences also encode this same CDR3. The chain employs TRBV2 and TRBJ1-5, with no clear D. The V end was cut by 3 bases, the J end by 0 bases, with 6 bases between. The CDR3 covers 14 residues. Germline V CDR1 and CDR2: SNHLY, FYNNEI. The CDR3 nucleotides read TGTGCCAGCAGTGACTCCCATAGCAATCAGCCCCAGCATTTT. Amino acid sequence: CASSDSHSNQPQHF.

The chain uses TRBV5-4 and TRBJ2-2; a weak D match, TRBD1 (6 bases). The germline V gene encodes CDR1 SGHNT and CDR2 YYREEE (reference sequence). This CDR3 comprises 15 residues. V lost 0 bases and J lost 5, with 11 bases in between. The CDR3 coding sequence is TGTGCCAGCAGCTTGGCCGCAGGGGTAACCGGGGAGCTGTTTTTT. Residues: CASSLAAGVTGELFF.

This clone was seen a few times. This rearrangement joins TRBV7-9 to TRBJ1-5; weak D call: TRBD1 (6 bases). Trimming pared 10 bases from V and 2 bases from J, leaving 15 bases between. Germline CDR1 and CDR2: SEHNR and FQNEAQ (reference sequence). The CDR3 spans 14 residues. The CDR3 nucleotides read TGTGCCATCGGCTGGGGGGCTGGCAATCAGCCCCAGCATTTT. Its translation: CAIGWGAGNQPQHF.

The gene calls are TRBV6-4 and TRBJ2-7; D may correspond to TRBD1 or TRBD2 (5 bases each). Germline V CDR1 and CDR2: MRHNA, SNTAGT. The CDR3 runs 15 residues. Trimming took 6 bases from V and 3 from J, leaving 18 bases between them. DNA for the CDR3: TGTGCCAGCAGGGGACGGACCCCGGGTCGCTACGAGCAGTACTTC. Encoded protein: CASRGRTPGRYEQYF.

This chain connects TRBV5-1 to TRBJ2-1; TRBD2 matches 10 bases. The CDR3 has 15 amino acids. V lost 3 bases, J lost 3 bases, and 3 bases stayed unmatched. Germline V CDR1 and CDR2: SGHRS, YFSETQ. The CDR3 coding sequence is TGCGCCAGCAGCTCTAGCGGGGGTAACTACAATGAGCAGTTCTTC. It encodes CASSSSGGNYNEQFF.

The chain employs TRBV4-2 and TRBJ2-3; TRBD2 matches at 14 bases. The CDR3 length is 20 residues. The V gene's germline CDR1 is LGHNA and CDR2 YNFKEQ. V dropped 1 base and J dropped 1; count of bases not matched to a gene: 10. The CDR3 spells CASSQVGDSGLAGGTDTQYF. The CDR3 nucleotides read TGTGCCAGCAGCCAAGTGGGGGATTCGGGACTAGCGGGGGGCACAGATACGCAGTATTTT.

V usage is TRBV5-1 and J usage is TRBJ2-1; D may be TRBD2 (6 bases). CDR3 length equals 15 residues. The germline V gene has CDR1 SGHRS and CDR2 YFSETQ. The V end was cut by 3 bases, the J end by 0 bases, with 10 bases between. The CDR3 reads CASSSATSSYNEQFF. The CDR3 DNA reads TGCGCCAGCAGCTCGGCGACTAGCTCCTACAATGAGCAGTTCTTC.

The chain has TRBV21-1 and TRBJ2-7. TRBV21-1 is a pseudogene segment. The CDR3 spans 17 residues. The CDR3 DNA reads TGTGCCAGCAGCAAAGAGGGTTCCCCAGACCTTTACTACGAGCAGTACTTC. Encoded protein: CASSKEGSPDLYYEQYF.

The rearrangement joins TRBV30 to TRBJ1-4; maybe TRBD1 (5 bases). V lost 7 bases to trimming and J lost 8 bases, with 17 bases between them. The V gene's germline CDR1 is GTSNPN and CDR2 SVGIG (reference sequence). The CDR3 length is 13 residues. This CDR3 reads CALERGGVEKLFF. The CDR3 DNA reads TGTGCCTTGGAGAGGGGAGGAGTGGAAAAACTGTTTTTT.

The V gene is TRBV6-8, the J gene TRBJ2-7, with TRBD1 matching 9 bases. The CDR3 extends over 12 amino acids. Germline V gene data show CDR1 as MNHGY and CDR2 as SAAAGT. V lost 8 bases and J lost 4; bases outside the gene matches: 3. This CDR3 is CASRDREYEQYF. The CDR3 coding sequence is TGTGCCAGCCGGGACAGGGAGTACGAGCAGTACTTC.

This clone was seen a handful of times. Compared with germline, one end of the junction differs, possibly owing to a read error. The J gene is TRBJ1-6, the V gene TRBV20-1; D not resolved. From germline, CDR1 is DFQATT and CDR2 SNEGSKA (reference sequence). CDR3 size: 11 residues. DNA for the CDR3: TGCAGTGCTAGAGTTAATTCAGCCCTCCACTTT. Its protein is CSARVNSALHF.

V is TRBV7-9 and J is TRBJ2-1; no firm D call. Trimming took off 5 bases at V and 6 bases at J, with 8 bases between the two ends. CDR3 length: 12 amino acids. Germline V gives CDR1 SEHNR, CDR2 FQNEAQ (reference sequence). This chain's CDR3 is CASSLVINEQFF. In DNA, the CDR3 is TGTGCCAGCAGCCTGGTTATCAATGAGCAGTTCTTC.

The chain uses TRBV21-1 and TRBJ1-6; TRBD1 is the table's D call and was not checked against the DNA. TRBV21-1 is classified as a pseudogene. The CDR3 length is 17 residues. The CDR3 DNA is TGTGCCAGCAGCAAAAAGGCCAACAGGGGGCTAGGGTCACCCCTCCACTTT. Its translation is CASSKKANRGLGSPLHF.

This clone turned up a few times. V is TRBV7-9 and J is TRBJ2-7; 7 bases agree with TRBD2. V was clipped by 5 bases and J by 5 bases; unmatched bases: 6. CDR3 length: 13 residues. The germline CDR1 and CDR2 sequences are SEHNR and FQNEAQ (reference sequence). The CDR3, as DNA: TGTGCCAGCAGCCGCCGGGGGGTTGACGAGCAGTACTTC. This gives the protein CASSRRGVDEQYF.

Comments on this clone: This likely came from a read error, as a far larger clone is one base away. The rearrangement uses TRBV6-6 and TRBJ1-2; unclear D gene. The germline V gene has CDR1 MNHNY and CDR2 SVGAGI (reference sequence). CDR3 size: 12 residues. Between the trimmed V and J ends, which lost 7 bases and 8 bases, there was a span of 14 bases. The CDR3 DNA reads TGTGCCAGCAACGTGGTGAGGGAAGGCTACACCTTC. Amino acids: CASNVVREGYTF.

This chain links TRBV2 with TRBJ2-2; a weak D match, TRBD1 (6 bases). Germline loops: CDR1 SNHLY, CDR2 FYNNEI. The CDR3 loop spans 15 amino acids. The ends were cut back, 6 bases at V and 2 bases at J, with 13 bases in the middle. CDR3 loop: CASRPDSLNTGELFF. The CDR3 nucleotides read TGTGCCAGCAGGCCGGACAGTCTCAACACCGGGGAGCTGTTTTTT.

A single count supports this clone. For the CDR3, the DNA is TGTGCCACCAGCAGAGGGGGATTTAACTATGGCTACACCTTC. This gives the protein CATSRGGFNYGYTF. This rearrangement joins TRBV15 to TRBJ1-2; D gene uncertain. Trimming stripped 1 base from V and 1 base from J, with 7 bases between. Per germline, CDR1 LNHNV and CDR2 YYDKDF (reference sequence). This CDR3 has 14 amino acids.

V usage is TRBV7-9 and J usage is TRBJ1-1; D ambiguous. This CDR3 spans 15 amino acids. Germline V gives CDR1 SEHNR, CDR2 FQNEAQ (reference sequence). V lost 1 base and J 3 bases, leaving 12 bases between the germline ends. CDR3 DNA sequence: TGTGCCAGCAGCTTAGTGCTGGGTAAGGACACTGAAGCTTTCTTT. It yields the protein CASSLVLGKDTEAFF.

The genes are TRBV7-9 and TRBJ1-4; weak D call: TRBD1 (6 bases). CDR1 is SEHNR and CDR2 is FQNEAQ in the germline V gene (reference sequence). The V end lost 1 base, the J end lost 8 bases, and 11 bases lay between the germline ends. The CDR3 spans 14 residues. CDR3 amino acids: CASSLGGAGEKLFF. CDR3 nucleotides: TGTGCCAGCAGCTTAGGGGGGGCCGGCGAAAAACTGTTTTTT.

V usage is TRBV6-5 and J usage is TRBJ2-7; 9 bases line up with TRBD1. Germline V gene lookup returns CDR1 MNHEY and CDR2 SVGAGI. This CDR3 spans 12 amino acids. Trimming took 8 bases from V and 4 from J; bases not matched to a gene: 3. The CDR3, as DNA: TGTGCCAGCCGGGACAGGGAGTACGAGCAGTACTTC. This translates into CASRDREYEQYF.

CDR3 residues: CASSELAGAPSYEQYF. DNA for the CDR3: TGTGCCAGCAGCGAATTAGCGGGGGCGCCTTCCTACGAGCAGTACTTC. The V and J genes are TRBV9 and TRBJ2-7; 9 bases fit TRBD2. The CDR3 is 16 residues long. The V gene end was trimmed by 3 bases and the J gene end by 1 base; junction bases not matched to a gene: 8. The V gene's germline CDR1 is SGDLS and CDR2 YYNGEE.

The table lists this clone with a few counts. V gene TRBV5-1 combines with J gene TRBJ2-1; 10 bases align to TRBD2. This CDR3 is 16 amino acids long. Trimming removed 5 bases from V and 3 bases from J; junction bases left unmatched: 8. Looked up from germline, CDR1 is SGHRS and CDR2 is YFSETQ. Here the CDR3 DNA reads TGCGCCAGCAGTCCCAGCGGGGGGGCTGGCTACAATGAGCAGTTCTTC. Its protein is CASSPSGGAGYNEQFF.